The present entry profiles one TCR beta chain with its context. Antigen: not known. Germline V gives CDR1 SGHVS, CDR2 FNYEAQ. The CDR3 loop spans 12 amino acids. With 5 bases removed from V and 3 bases from J, the gap between germline ends came to 4 bases. The sample originates from a study of T cell repertoires in cytomegalovirus infection. Study summary: A matching HLA type, together with CMV infection, was signaled by public TCR beta signatures. Study-wide points: Dominating the ex vivo response were HLA-C-restricted CMV-specific TCR beta clonotypes.

From the reads, TCRdb called clonotypes with MiXCR, one entry per CDR3 protein. The sample has just over 450,000 distinct CDR3 sequences, 40% to 50% seen once; the top ten hold around two fifths. Sequences were derived from cultured PBMCs, sampled from culture after CMV antigen stimulation. The TCR originated in a human donor in good health (CMV status not recorded). Some clones in this sample may be carry-over from other donors' samples. The V and J genes are TRBV7-6 and TRBJ2-2; D remains ambiguous. CDR3 sequence reads: CASSHDTGELFF. DNA for the CDR3: TGTGCCAGCAGCCACGACACCGGGGAGCTGTTTTTT.